The clone carrying this TCR beta chain was found many times. The CDR3 spans 14 residues. V was pared by 1 base and J by 6 bases, with 5 bases of the junction left unmatched. The germline gives CDR1 SGHRS, CDR2 YFSETQ. The sample is drawn from a study of T-cell reconstitution after alpha-beta-depleted transplantation in children. Preparation of the TCRbeta library used unique molecular identifiers. TCRdb re-called the PCR reads through MiXCR, storing one row per CDR3 protein. Of some 550,000 distinct CDR3 sequences listed, around 17% were seen once; the top ten hold over 3%. The sequence came from a human donor who donated a stem cell graft to a child with acute lymphoblastic leukemia. Sequencing was performed on PBMCs from the stem cell graft donor, taken from the stem cell graft. This chain connects TRBV5-1 to TRBJ1-2; TRBD1 matches at 8 bases. The CDR3 region is CASSLLAGGNGYTF. CDR3 nucleotides: TGCGCCAGCAGCTTGTTGGCAGGGGGCAATGGCTACACCTTC.